Following are 24 T cell receptor beta chains from one sample sequenced in a study of neurological immune-mediated disorders. TCRdb ran MiXCR on the 5' RACE reads and lists one entry per CDR3 protein. The data contain fewer than 30,000 distinct CDR3 sequences, approximately 7% of them singletons. The sample consisted of PBMCs. The receptor source for this set is a woman between 40 and 55 years old in good health.

This clonotype was recorded many times. The V call is TRBV20-1, the J call TRBJ2-4; a possible D gene is TRBD1 (8 bases). The length of the CDR3 is 13 residues. CDR1 is DFQATT and CDR2 is SNEGSKA in the germline V gene (reference sequence). In nucleotides, the CDR3 is TGCGGGGGGGGGGACAGGGCCAAAAACATTCAGTACTTC. It yields the protein CGGGDRAKNIQYF.

The chain has TRBV3-1 and TRBJ2-2; 10 bases match TRBD2. Germline-derived CDR1 and CDR2 are LGHDT and YNNKEL (reference sequence). The CDR3 totals 16 residues. Losses at the gene ends were 6 bases for V and 3 bases for J; bases not matched to a gene: 7. The CDR3: CASRALAGIDTGELFF. In nucleotides, the CDR3 is TGTGCCAGCAGGGCACTAGCGGGAATAGACACCGGGGAGCTGTTTTTT. The entire variable domain, with the rest obtained from reference TRBV3-1 and TRBJ2-2, is as follows: DTAVSQTPKYLVTQMGNDKSIKCEQNLGHDTMYWYKQDSKKFLKIMFSYNNKELIINETVPNRFSPKSPDKAHLNLHINSLELGDSAVYFCASRALAGIDTGELFFGEGSRLTVL.

There are many counts of this clonotype. The chain recombines TRBV6-1 with TRBJ2-1; 11 bases align to TRBD2. This CDR3 contains 17 residues. CDR1 MNHNS and CDR2 SASEGT come from the germline V gene. V shed 2 bases and J 4 bases; nucleotides not matched to a gene: 7. In DNA, the CDR3 is TGTGCCAGCAGTGAAATTGGGAGGACTAGCGGGTACAATGAGCAGTTCTTC. Translating gives CASSEIGRTSGYNEQFF.

This clonotype was detected many times. The chain links TRBV5-1 to TRBJ1-3, with D unresolved. V was pared by 0 bases and J by 4 bases, with 5 bases between. The CDR3 extends over 13 amino acids. Germline assignment: CDR1 SGHRS and CDR2 YFSETQ. CDR3 in amino acids: CASSLDPGNTIYF. In DNA form, the CDR3 reads TGCGCCAGCAGCTTGGATCCCGGAAACACCATATATTTT.

This clonotype was detected many times. V usage is TRBV4-2 and J usage is TRBJ2-3; 7 positions agree with TRBD2. The trim removed 1 base at V and 1 base at J, leaving 5 bases unmatched. CDR1 and CDR2 from the germline V gene are LGHNA and YNFKEQ. The CDR3 has 16 amino acids. CDR3 nucleotides: TGTGCCAGCAGCCAAGTTACGGGAGGAGGCACAGATACGCAGTATTTT. Amino acids: CASSQVTGGGTDTQYF.

This clonotype was observed at least ten times. The gene calls are TRBV29-1 and TRBJ2-7; D ambiguous. The CDR3 contains 12 residues. With 4 bases removed from V and 1 base from J, the gap between germline ends came to 8 bases. Germline CDR1 is SQVTM and CDR2 is ANQGSEA. This CDR3 is CSVVGQSYEQYF. DNA of the CDR3: TGCAGCGTTGTTGGGCAGTCCTACGAGCAGTACTTC.

Relative to its sample, this clonotype is medium-sized (0.01 to 0.1%). The rearrangement joins TRBV20-1 to TRBJ2-7; no firm D call. Germline values: CDR1 DFQATT, CDR2 SNEGSKA (reference sequence). The V gene lost 4 bases and the J gene lost 3 bases, with 7 bases spanning the gap. CDR3 size: 11 residues. The DNA for the CDR3 is TGCAGTGCTATCTACAGCTACGAGCAGTACTTC. This sequence encodes CSAIYSYEQYF.

There are many counts of this clonotype. The CDR3 reads CSARTGGEKLFF. CDR3 bases: TGCAGTGCCAGGACAGGGGGAGAAAAACTGTTTTTT. The rearrangement uses TRBV20-1 and TRBJ1-4; 10 bases map to TRBD1. CDR1 DFQATT and CDR2 SNEGSKA come from the germline V gene (reference sequence). CDR3 length: 12 residues. V was clipped by 6 bases and J by 8 bases; unmatched bases: 3.

This clonotype was seen repeatedly, ten times or more. The CDR3 here is CSADFGTQYF. The DNA for the CDR3 is TGCAGTGCTGACTTTGGGACCCAGTACTTC. J is TRBJ2-5 and V is TRBV20-1; no clear D gene. The germline gives CDR1 DFQATT, CDR2 SNEGSKA (reference sequence). The V end was cut by 5 bases, the J end by 7 bases, with 8 bases between. The CDR3 is 10 amino acids.

This rearrangement joins TRBV10-3 to TRBJ2-6, with a tentative D call TRBD1 (6 bases). Trimming shortened V by 6 bases and J by 1 base, and 10 bases separated the two germline ends. The germline V gene encodes CDR1 ENHRY and CDR2 SYGVKD. The CDR3 spans 15 residues. CDR3 loop: CAIRGQGSGANVLTF. CDR3 in DNA: TGTGCCATCAGGGGCCAGGGGTCTGGGGCCAACGTCCTGACTTTC.

There are many counts of this clonotype. DNA for the CDR3: TGTGCCAGCAGCTTGGCGGTCACAGATACGCAGTATTTT. It codes for CASSLAVTDTQYF. The chain joins TRBV5-5 to TRBJ2-3, with D unresolved. Germline CDR1 and CDR2: SGHKS and YYEKEE (reference sequence). CDR3 length equals 13 residues. V lost 0 bases to trimming and J lost 2 bases, with 4 bases between them.

In this sample, this clonotype turned up many times. The chain has TRBV29-1 and TRBJ2-7; TRBD1 agrees at 10 bases. The V gene end was trimmed by 7 bases and the J gene end by 2 bases; junction bases not matched to a gene: 5. CDR1 SQVTM and CDR2 ANQGSEA come from the germline V gene. This CDR3 is built from 13 residues. CDR3 nucleotides: TGCAGCGCCGGACAGGGGGTAACCTACGAGCAGTACTTC. Amino acid sequence: CSAGQGVTYEQYF.

This clonotype was counted ten times or more. This chain links TRBV27 with TRBJ2-2; 10 bases agree with TRBD2. This CDR3 has 16 residues. V lost 2 bases, J lost 5 bases, and 5 bases stayed unmatched. Germline lookup yields CDR1 MNHEY and CDR2 SMNVEV (reference sequence). CDR3 nucleotides: TGTGCCAGCAGTTTACCTAGCGGGAGAAAAACCGGGGAGCTGTTTTTT. Translation: CASSLPSGRKTGELFF.

This clonotype was counted many times. V gene TRBV15 combines with J gene TRBJ2-3; 13 bases match TRBD2. The CDR3 loop spans 16 amino acids. V lost 3 bases to trimming and J lost 4 bases; unmatched junction nucleotides: 4. CDR1 and CDR2 from the germline V gene are LNHNV and YYDKDF (reference sequence). CDR3 nucleotides: TGTGCCACCAGCAGTGGGACTAGCGGGGCGGCAGATACGCAGTATTTT. Translated: CATSSGTSGAADTQYF.

This clonotype was counted a few times. The genes are TRBV28 and TRBJ2-7; D remains unclear. The CDR3 has 11 amino acids. CDR1 is MDHEN, CDR2 SYDVKM, per germline. V lost 8 bases to trimming and J lost 3 bases, with 8 bases between them. CDR3 loop: CASLVDYEQYF. In DNA, the CDR3 is TGTGCCAGCCTGGTCGACTACGAGCAGTACTTC.

This clonotype was picked up many times. DNA of the CDR3: TGCAGTGCTGCAACCATAGACGAGCAGTACTTC. Translation: CSAATIDEQYF. The chain couples TRBV20-1 to TRBJ2-7; no clear D. V lost 5 bases and J 5 bases, leaving 10 bases between the germline ends. Germline V gives CDR1 DFQATT, CDR2 SNEGSKA (reference sequence). The CDR3 sequence is 11 residues long.

This clonotype was counted many times. The chain employs TRBV7-2 and TRBJ1-4, with 7 bases fitting TRBD1. Germline V gene data show CDR1 as SGHTA and CDR2 as FQGNSA. This CDR3 contains 14 residues. Trimming cost V 6 bases and J 4 bases; bases outside gene matches: 5. The CDR3 here is CASRSGQRNEKLFF. The CDR3 nucleotides are TGTGCCAGCAGATCGGGACAGCGTAATGAAAAACTGTTTTTT.

This clonotype was seen more than once but under ten times. Just one base apart from a much larger clone, this may be a read error. In DNA form, the CDR3 reads TGCAGCGTTGATGGTAGAACAGATACGCAGTATTTT. Its protein is CSVDGRTDTQYF. J is TRBJ2-3 and V is TRBV29-1; no clear D. The CDR3 is made up of 12 amino acids. Trimming pared 3 bases from V and 3 bases from J, leaving 7 bases between. CDR1 is SQVTM, CDR2 ANQGSEA, per germline.

This clonotype was found many times. The chain couples TRBV5-1 to TRBJ2-1; 9 nucleotides align to TRBD2. The V and J ends lost 4 bases and 1 base, in that order; junction bases with no gene match: 6. CDR3 length: 16 residues. CDR1 is SGHRS and CDR2 is YFSETQ in the germline V gene. The CDR3 DNA is TGCGCCAGCAGCCTCGTCCTAGCGGGATCCTACAATGAGCAGTTCTTC. Its protein product is CASSLVLAGSYNEQFF. Drawing the rest from reference TRBV5-1 and TRBJ2-1, the complete variable domain is KAGVTQTPRYLIKTRGQQVTLSCSPISGHRSVSWYQQTPGQGLQFLFEYFSETQRNKGNFPGRFSGRQFSNSRSEMNVSTLELGDSALYLCASSLVLAGSYNEQFFGPGTRLTVL.

This clonotype occurred many times. CDR3 sequence reads: CASSQADMNTEAFF. In DNA, the CDR3 is TGTGCCAGCAGCCAAGCAGATATGAACACTGAAGCTTTCTTT. The chain combines TRBV4-2 with TRBJ1-1; no definite D call. V was cut by 1 base and J by 0 bases, with 6 bases left in between. The CDR3 runs to 14 residues. Germline V gene lookup returns CDR1 LGHNA and CDR2 YNFKEQ.

In this sample, this clonotype turned up many times. The gene calls are TRBV20-1 and TRBJ2-5; 8 bases align to TRBD2. Germline CDR1 and CDR2: DFQATT and SNEGSKA (reference sequence). Germline trimming cut 1 base from V and 1 base from J; bases unmatched to any gene: 2. The CDR3 covers 14 residues. The CDR3 here is CSARAGGGQETQYF. The CDR3 DNA sequence: TGCAGTGCTAGAGCCGGGGGGGGCCAAGAGACCCAGTACTTC.

This clonotype was seen at least ten times. At one end the junction does not follow the germline gene, possibly because of a read error. The chain links TRBV7-9 to TRBJ2-5; perhaps TRBD2 as D (6 bases). Looked up from germline, CDR1 is SEHNR and CDR2 is FQNEAQ (reference sequence). This CDR3 contains 17 residues. The CDR3: CASTLMRAGAGQETQYF. CDR3 sequence (DNA): TGTGCCAGCACCTTAATGCGGGCGGGCGCGGGGCAAGAGACCCAGTACTTC.

This clonotype was detected ten times or more. V is TRBV5-1 and J is TRBJ2-7, with a possible D match to TRBD2 (5 bases). Germline V gene sequence: CDR1 SGHRS, CDR2 YFSETQ. Trimming pared 4 bases from V and 2 bases from J, leaving 19 bases between. The CDR3 covers 16 residues. Here the CDR3 reads CASSASLAPRAYEQYF. In DNA form, the CDR3 reads TGCGCCAGCAGCGCATCGCTAGCCCCCCGGGCCTACGAGCAGTACTTC.

This clonotype was observed at least ten times. The V and J genes are TRBV12-3 or TRBV12-4 and TRBJ1-2; the match to TRBD1 covers 7 bases. V trimming: 6 bases; J trimming: 5 bases; junction bases outside the gene matches: 6. This CDR3 is 13 amino acids long. CDR3 sequence reads: CASSRTGNYGYTF. CDR3 DNA sequence: TGTGCCAGCAGCCGGACAGGAAATTATGGCTACACCTTC.